This TCR beta chain was identified in a study of T cell changes during pregnancy in multiple sclerosis. Trimming took 0 bases from V and 3 from J, leaving 10 bases between them. In germline, CDR1 is SGHKS, CDR2 YYEKEE (reference sequence). This CDR3 has 15 residues. Generated by immunoSEQ multiplex PCR, the TCRdb table keeps only in-frame clones and is missing some. Here the sample spans 30,000 or so clones, 89% being singletons. The chain joins TRBV5-5 to TRBJ1-5; D is unclear. This receptor was identified in a female donor with multiple sclerosis, enrolled in a pregnancy study. The specimen was CD8+ T cells from peripheral blood mononuclear cells, collected in the third trimester of pregnancy. For the CDR3, the DNA is TGTGCCAGCAGCTTGGAGCCGGGGTCCAATCAGCCCCAGCATTTT. Amino acid sequence: CASSLEPGSNQPQHF.